The 19 T cell receptor beta chains presented below share a single source sample, sequenced in a study of T cell responses to AZD1222 COVID-19 vaccine (dated by TCRdb to about 2021). Library construction relied on the immunoSEQ multiplex PCR assay. Entries here come from immuneACCESS through TCRdb and include only in-frame sequences with V and J called. Some clones fail to appear in such tables; in the studies checked, an unresolved V gene covers under half of the shortfall, and the cause of the remainder is unknown. Counted in this sample were roughly 180,000 clones; around nine tenths of them appeared once. About 3% of the sample is in the top ten clones. The time point label on this specimen signifies: baseline before first vaccination. The source material was peripheral blood, sampled on day 0 of AZD1222 vaccination. These receptors came from an adult in good health.

This clone has more than one count but fewer than ten. The same CDR3 arises from other DNA sequences in this sample as well. This chain links TRBV18 with TRBJ1-2; maybe TRBD1 (5 bases). CDR3 size: 14 residues. Germline loops: CDR1 KGHSH, CDR2 LQKENI. V gave up 0 bases and J gave up 4 bases, with 9 bases separating them. The CDR3 sequence: CASSPPTESYGYTF. In DNA, the CDR3 is TGTGCCAGCTCACCACCGACAGAAAGCTATGGCTACACCTTC.

This clone was picked up one time. The junction departs from the called germline gene at one end, perhaps through a read error. The chain has TRBV12-3 or TRBV12-4 and TRBJ2-7, with D tentatively TRBD1 (5 bases). The CDR3 has 11 residues. CDR3: CASSLGPGPHF. The CDR3 nucleotides read TGTGCCAGCAGTTTGGGGCCAGGTCCCCACTTC.

This rearrangement joins TRBV6-5 to TRBJ2-3; 9 nucleotides line up with TRBD2. V gave up 2 bases and J gave up 2 bases; unmatched junction bases: 5. This CDR3 has 16 amino acids. Looked up from germline, CDR1 is MNHEY and CDR2 is SVGAGI. The CDR3 nucleotides are TGTGCCAGCAGTTACCATAGCGGGGGCCTCACAGATACGCAGTATTTT. It codes for CASSYHSGGLTDTQYF.

The V and J genes are TRBV30 and TRBJ1-3; D call uncertain. V gave up 5 bases and J gave up 2 bases, with 10 bases separating them. Germline V gene lookup returns CDR1 GTSNPN and CDR2 SVGIG (reference sequence). There are 13 residues in the CDR3. CDR3 residues: CAWGGNPGNTIYF. Here the CDR3 DNA reads TGTGCCTGGGGAGGTAATCCTGGAAACACCATATATTTT.

This clone was recorded once. V is TRBV3-1 (or the pseudogene TRBV3-2) and J is TRBJ1-1; D remains unclear. Trimming left V 3 bases short and J 8 bases short, with 10 bases between. This CDR3 is 12 amino acids long. Germline lookup yields CDR1 LGHDT and CDR2 YNNKEL (reference sequence). DNA of the CDR3: TGTGCCAGCAGCCAGCCCCCCGGGGAAGCTTTCTTT. This translates into CASSQPPGEAFF.

The chain carries TRBV19 and TRBJ1-5; 7 positions agree with TRBD1. The V gene's germline CDR1 is LNHDA and CDR2 SQIVND (reference sequence). The junction had 17 bases not matched to a gene; V was cut back by 5 bases and J by 16 bases. This CDR3 comprises 14 residues. The CDR3, as DNA: TGTGCCAGTAGTGCGCCCCCGGGACAGCATCTCGATCATTTT. Amino acids: CASSAPPGQHLDHF. Full variable domain (missing parts from reference TRBV19 and TRBJ1-5): DGGITQSPKYLFRKEGQNVTLSCEQNLNHDAMYWYRQDPGQGLRLIYYSQIVNDFQKGDIAEGYSVSREKKESFPLTVTSAQKNPTAFYLCASSAPPGQHLDHFGDGTRLSIL.

This chain uses TRBV29-1 with TRBJ2-7; 9 bases agree with TRBD1. This CDR3 has 13 residues. Germline CDR1 is SQVTM and CDR2 is ANQGSEA. V was pared by 6 bases and J by 1 base, with 4 bases of the junction left unmatched. CDR3 nucleotide sequence: TGCAGCGTCGCCGGGACAGGGTCCTACGAGCAGTACTTC. This translates into CSVAGTGSYEQYF.

The gene calls are TRBV11-3 and TRBJ1-6; 12 bases are shared with TRBD1. Germline CDR1 is SGHNT and CDR2 is YENEEA. This CDR3 is built from 20 residues. The V and J ends lost 4 bases and 1 base, in that order; junction bases with no gene match: 11. This CDR3 is CASSSAGTGGNQSYNSPLHF. The CDR3 region has the DNA TGTGCCAGCAGCTCCGCCGGGACAGGGGGCAATCAGTCCTATAATTCACCCCTCCACTTT.

This clone was counted a few times. This chain joins TRBV9 and TRBJ1-4, with D uncertain. The CDR3 covers 17 residues. The germline V gene encodes CDR1 SGDLS and CDR2 YYNGEE. V dropped 3 bases and J dropped 0 bases, with 15 bases sitting between them. The CDR3 reads CASSGPPDPPTNEKLFF. The CDR3 DNA is TGTGCCAGCAGCGGGCCGCCGGACCCGCCAACTAATGAAAAACTGTTTTTT.

The rearrangement joins TRBV7-6 to TRBJ2-1; D possibly uses TRBD1 or TRBD2 (6 bases each). The V end was cut by 4 bases, the J end by 5 bases, with 18 bases between. Germline V gene sequence: CDR1 SGHVS, CDR2 FNYEAQ. This CDR3 comprises 16 residues. CDR3 bases: TGTGCCAGCAGCTCACCTGGGGGGCGCCCTCACAATGAGCAGTTCTTC. Its translation: CASSSPGGRPHNEQFF.

The CDR3 sequence: CASSFGTGATYEQYF. Here the CDR3 DNA reads TGTGCCAGCAGCTTCGGGACAGGGGCAACCTACGAGCAGTACTTC. The chain uses TRBV11-3 and TRBJ2-7, with 10 bases fitting TRBD1. The V gene end was trimmed by 3 bases and the J gene end by 2 bases; junction bases not matched to a gene: 4. The germline CDR1 and CDR2 sequences are SGHNT and YENEEA. The CDR3 has 15 residues.

V gene TRBV18 combines with J gene TRBJ2-7; TRBD1 matches at 8 bases. Per the germline V gene, CDR1 is KGHSH and CDR2 is LQKENI. This CDR3 is built from 13 residues. After removal of 5 bases from V and 6 bases from J, the junction contained 6 bases not matched to a gene. The CDR3 loop is CASSVDRDLEQYF. The CDR3 region has the DNA TGTGCCAGCTCAGTGGACAGGGACCTCGAGCAGTACTTC.

The chain links TRBV15 to TRBJ1-1; no reliable D call. The CDR3 consists of 13 residues. Trimming cost V 0 bases and J 3 bases, with 5 bases left between them. Germline-derived CDR1 and CDR2 are LNHNV and YYDKDF (reference sequence). Here the CDR3 DNA reads TGTGCCACCAGCAGAGATCTCGACACTGAAGCTTTCTTT. Amino acids: CATSRDLDTEAFF.

The rearrangement joins TRBV7-8 to TRBJ1-2; 8 nucleotides line up with TRBD1. The CDR3 covers 16 residues. Germline CDR1 is SGHVS and CDR2 is FQNEAQ. The J segment lost 2 bases and the V segment lost 5 bases, leaving 10 bases of the junction unmatched. CDR3 protein: CASSNPTGALNYGYTF. The CDR3 nucleotides read TGTGCCAGCAGCAACCCGACAGGGGCTCTCAACTATGGCTACACCTTC.

V usage is TRBV5-4 and J usage is TRBJ1-5; possibly TRBD1 for D (5 bases). Germline lookup yields CDR1 SGHNT and CDR2 YYREEE (reference sequence). V lost 0 bases, J lost 7 bases, and 14 bases lay in between. The CDR3 is 15 amino acids. This chain's CDR3 is CASSLGGKQGQPQHF. The DNA of the CDR3 is TGTGCCAGCAGCTTGGGGGGTAAGCAGGGCCAGCCCCAGCATTTT.

The chain is built from TRBV2 and TRBJ1-2; no firm D call. This CDR3 has 16 amino acids. CDR1 is SNHLY and CDR2 is FYNNEI in the germline V gene. Trimming removed 0 bases from V and 4 bases from J, with 15 bases in between. The CDR3 DNA reads as TGTGCCAGCAGTGAAGCGCGGGCCCTTACTACCTATGGCTACACCTTC. Protein sequence: CASSEARALTTYGYTF. The variable domain in full, with the rest retrieved from reference TRBV2 and TRBJ1-2, is EPEVTQTPSHQVTQMGQEVILRCVPISNHLYFYWYRQILGQKVEFLVSFYNNEISEKSEIFDDQFSVERPDGSNFTLKIRSTKLEDSAMYFCASSEARALTTYGYTFGSGTRLTVV.

This rearrangement joins TRBV19 to TRBJ2-5; no firm D call. The CDR3 extends over 13 amino acids. In germline, CDR1 is LNHDA, CDR2 SQIVND (reference sequence). V was pared by 4 bases and J by 5 bases, with 11 bases between. DNA of the CDR3: TGTGCCAGTAGTAGAGGCCCCAGGGAGACCCAGTACTTC. This codes for CASSRGPRETQYF.

The chain has TRBV6-5 and TRBJ1-4, with D possibly matching TRBD1 (6 bases). V gave up 6 bases and J gave up 8 bases, with 16 bases separating them. This CDR3 has 14 amino acids. Germline assignment: CDR1 MNHEY and CDR2 SVGAGI. CDR3 nucleotide sequence: TGTGCCAGCAGCAGACACGACAGGAAGGAAAAACTGTTTTTT. Amino acid sequence: CASSRHDRKEKLFF.

The J gene is TRBJ2-1, the V gene TRBV5-3; 8 nucleotides agree with TRBD2. TRBV5-3 is identified as an open reading frame with a role that is uncertain. This CDR3 comprises 17 residues. V shed 4 bases and J 2 bases; nucleotides not matched to a gene: 11. The CDR3 DNA follows: TGTGCCAGAAGCCTCAAAACCGGGACTAGACCCTACAATGAGCAGTTCTTC. It yields the protein CARSLKTGTRPYNEQFF.